This T cell receptor (beta chain) was sequenced for a study of OX40 agonist ivuxolimab in advanced cancers. The sample holds a few counts of this clone. The antigen remains unidentified. Excluded were patients having autoimmune disease history or systemic immunosuppression. The CDR3 contains 11 residues. CDR1 GTSNPN and CDR2 SVGIG come from the germline V gene (reference sequence). With 5 bases removed from V and 6 bases from J, the gap between germline ends came to 10 bases. Produced via immunoSEQ multiplex PCR; TCRdb's table is partial and in-frame only. The sample includes under 35,000 clones, 82% seen only once; the top ten take about a fifth. Study-level results: Some of the lowest clonal expansion was seen in partial responders at 0.1-3.0 mg/kg.

This TCR came from an adult with an advanced solid tumor such as melanoma, head and neck, liver or kidney cancer. The rearrangement uses TRBV30 and TRBJ1-2; no reliable D call. The sequencing here drew on CD4+ or CD8+ T cells sorted from blood, taken in a trial of the OX40 agonist ivuxolimab. The CDR3 bases are TGTGCCTGGTATTCCGGGGATGGCTACACCTTC. It is translated as CAWYSGDGYTF.